Sequencing of this T cell receptor beta chain was carried out in a study of cytotoxic CD8 clonotypes in ibrutinib-treated CLL. Whole-study findings and limits: Public clonotypes, an uncommon group, contracted or remained stable on treatment. Clonality (at baseline) was higher than in age-matched healthy donors and tracked circulating CD8+ T-cell counts.

The authors obtained about 1.9 micrograms of genomic DNA from cryopreserved PBMCs for TCR beta libraries. Looked up from germline, CDR1 is SGHTA and CDR2 is FQGNSA. The CDR3 extends over 15 amino acids. J lost 6 bases, V lost 5 bases, and 9 bases had no gene match. Comments on this clone: Its antigen is unidentified.

Method: immunoSEQ multiplex PCR; TCRdb's copy keeps in-frame clones and lacks some. The sample holds tens of thousands of clones, approximately 50% seen once. V is TRBV7-2 and J is TRBJ2-1, with 8 bases aligning to TRBD2. Sequencing was performed on PBMCs, taken after 12 months of ibrutinib treatment. The receptor's source is a human donor with chronic lymphocytic leukemia. The CDR3 DNA follows: TGTGCCAGCAGCCGTCGGGAGGGTCCGATCAATGAGCAGTTCTTC. Protein product: CASSRREGPINEQFF.